These 3 T cell receptor beta chains came from one sample sequenced in a study of identical twins. Each CDR3 protein gets one entry after TCRdb re-called the 5' RACE reads with MiXCR. The sample has approximately 630,000 distinct CDR3 sequences, roughly 7.1% seen once. These same data were also listed under a study on yellow fever vaccine responses in identical twins.

Sequences were obtained from PBMCs. Every receptor here comes from a young woman in good health.

This clonotype has a count of ten or more. V gene TRBV11-1 combines with J gene TRBJ1-3; possibly TRBD1 for D (5 bases). Trimming took off 2 bases at V and 4 bases at J, with 24 bases between the two ends. Germline CDR1 reads SGHAT; CDR2 reads FQDESV (reference sequence). The CDR3 consists of 19 residues. The CDR3, as DNA: TGTGCCAGCAGCTTACCGGGGGAGCCCAGCGGAGGTTCCGGAAACACCATATATTTT. It yields the protein CASSLPGEPSGGSGNTIYF.

In its sample, this clonotype was seen many times. V is TRBV29-1 and J is TRBJ2-5; D possibly corresponds to TRBD2 (6 bases). Trimming stripped 7 bases from V and 2 bases from J, with 11 bases between. The germline CDR1 and CDR2 sequences are SQVTM and ANQGSEA. The CDR3 loop spans 12 amino acids. CDR3 region: CSGLTRQETQYF. DNA for the CDR3: TGCAGCGGACTGACTAGGCAAGAGACCCAGTACTTC. The variable domain in full, with the rest retrieved from reference TRBV29-1 and TRBJ2-5, is SAVISQKPSRDICQRGTSLTIQCQVDSQVTMMFWYRQQPGQSLTLIATANQGSEATYESGFVIDKFPISRPNLTFSTLTVSNMSPEDSSIYLCSGLTRQETQYFGPGTRLLVL.

This clonotype was detected ten times or more. J is TRBJ1-3 and V is TRBV12-3 or TRBV12-4; D is unclear. This CDR3 contains 13 residues. The germline V and J ends were trimmed by 6 bases and 0 bases, with 6 bases remaining between them. This CDR3 reads CASRLNSGNTIYF. The CDR3 DNA reads as TGTGCCAGCAGACTAAACTCTGGAAACACCATATATTTT.